This T cell receptor (beta chain) appears in the sequencing data of a study of blood T cells in healthy people across ages. Germline V gene sequence: CDR1 MNHEY, CDR2 SMNVEV (reference sequence). There are 15 residues in the CDR3. V was cut by 5 bases and J by 3 bases, with 14 bases left in between. A J-beta primer mix and a sample-barcoded 5' primer were used in a second PCR of roughly 7 to 12 cycles. TCRdb passed the 5' RACE reads through MiXCR, listing each CDR3 protein once. The sample has about a million distinct CDR3 sequences, 35% to 45% seen once; the top ten hold around 12%. Material: blood. J is TRBJ1-5 and V is TRBV27; a possible D gene is TRBD1 (5 bases). The source is a man between 18 and 35 years old in good health. This chain's CDR3 is CASSRKPGSNQPQHF. The CDR3 DNA is TGTGCCAGCAGTCGTAAGCCAGGGTCCAATCAGCCCCAGCATTTT.